Listed below are T cell receptor beta chains from one sample, sequenced in a study of graft-versus-host responses after intestinal transplantation. TCRdb keeps only in-frame clones here, not all; method: immunoSEQ multiplex PCR. The table lists about 29,000 clones, around 83% of them singletons. Here the sequenced sample was ileum tissue, taken 98 days after intestinal transplantation. Receptors were obtained from a human patient who received an intestinal transplant, so some T cells may come from the graft donor. Both conserved end residues are part of each CDR3. The D gene is left open where the match is weak. Some rows mark clone size as missing; the rest say once, few, many or name a class of expanded clone.

D gene	J gene	V gene	clone size	CDR3 protein	CDR3 DNA
NA	TRBJ1-2	TRBV19	NA	CASSIRAGRTYGYTF	TGTGCCAGTAGTATCAGGGCAGGGAGAACCTATGGCTACACCTTC
TRBD1	TRBJ1-2	TRBV2	NA	CASSEALRTGGFYGYTF	TGTGCCAGCAGTGAAGCGCTTCGGACAGGGGGCTTCTATGGCTACACCTTC
TRBD1	TRBJ1-1	TRBV27	NA	CASSGQGTEAFF	TGTGCCAGCAGTGGACAGGGCACTGAAGCTTTCTTT
TRBD1	TRBJ1-1	TRBV18	NA	CASSQDRGTEAFF	TGTGCCAGCTCACAAGACAGGGGAACTGAAGCTTTCTTT
NA	TRBJ1-1	TRBV7-9	NA	CASSLLGESEAFF	TGTGCCAGCAGCTTATTAGGGGAGTCCGAAGCTTTCTTT
NA	TRBJ2-7	TRBV27	NA	CASSASGAYEQYF	TGTGCCAGCAGTGCCTCGGGGGCCTACGAGCAGTACTTC
TRBD1	TRBJ2-7	TRBV15	NA	CATSRDSDRVILPSSYEQYF	TGTGCCACCAGCAGAGATTCGGACAGGGTCATTTTACCCAGCTCCTACGAGCAGTACTTC
TRBD1	TRBJ1-4	TRBV11-2	NA	CASSLSAGGDKKLFF	TGTGCCAGCAGCTTAAGCGCAGGGGGCGACAAAAAACTGTTTTTT
NA	TRBJ1-2	TRBV12-1	NA	CASSITPGPPADYGYTF	TGTGCCAGCAGCATAACCCCGGGACCTCCGGCGGACTATGGCTACACCTTC
NA	TRBJ1-2	TRBV29-1	NA	CSVERQGLGGYTF	TGCAGCGTTGAACGGCAGGGCTTGGGGGGCTACACCTTC
NA	TRBJ2-1	TRBV27	once	CASSRGNEQFF	TGTGCCAGCAGCCGGGGAAATGAGCAGTTCTTC
NA	TRBJ1-1	TRBV19	NA	CASAVPVGGGRNTEAFF	TGTGCCAGCGCCGTACCTGTTGGGGGGGGCAGAAACACTGAAGCTTTCTTT
NA	TRBJ2-5	TRBV19	NA	CASSSSEGSGWYQETQYF	TGTGCCAGTAGTAGTTCGGAAGGATCGGGCTGGTACCAAGAGACCCAGTACTTC
NA	TRBJ1-1	TRBV16	NA	CASTLFSGTEAFF	TGTGCCAGCACCCTATTCTCTGGGACTGAAGCTTTCTTT
NA	TRBJ2-1	TRBV7-9	NA	CASSWTDNEQFF	TGTGCCAGCAGCTGGACAGACAATGAGCAGTTCTTC
NA	TRBJ2-3	TRBV5-1	NA	CASSLDLDTQYF	TGCGCCAGCAGCTTGGACCTAGATACGCAGTATTTT
NA	TRBJ1-3	TRBV4-1	NA	CASSPEGWGRDYRNTIYF	TGCGCCAGCAGCCCAGAGGGGTGGGGAAGGGACTATCGGAACACCATATATTTT
TRBD1	TRBJ1-2	TRBV9	NA	CASSIGTVTSANYGYTF	TGTGCCAGCAGCATCGGGACAGTTACTTCAGCTAACTATGGCTACACCTTC
TRBD1	TRBJ1-5	TRBV27	NA	CASSTDRAYQPQHF	TGTGCCAGCAGTACGGACAGGGCTTATCAGCCCCAGCATTTT
TRBD2	TRBJ2-7	TRBV7-2	NA	CASSSGGTYEQYF	TGTGCCAGCAGCAGCGGGGGAACCTACGAGCAGTACTTC
TRBD1	TRBJ2-1	TRBV30	NA	CAWSVGTGPYEQFF	TGTGCCTGGAGTGTTGGGACAGGGCCATATGAGCAGTTCTTC
TRBD1	TRBJ2-2	TRBV9	NA	CASSANRQGIGTSSGELFF	TGTGCCAGCAGCGCCAATCGACAGGGGATCGGAACTTCCTCCGGGGAGCTGTTTTTT
TRBD2	TRBJ2-1	TRBV4-1	NA	CASGLSGGRYNEQFF	TGCGCCAGCGGCCTTAGCGGGGGGCGTTACAATGAGCAGTTCTTC
NA	TRBJ1-5	TRBV30	NA	CAWSGVGNQPQHF	TGTGCCTGGAGTGGGGTGGGTAATCAGCCCCAGCATTTT
TRBD1	TRBJ2-4	TRBV30	NA	CAWSVPPQGDRGIQYF	TGTGCCTGGAGTGTACCTCCCCAGGGGGACAGGGGCATTCAGTACTTC
TRBD1	TRBJ1-1	TRBV5-4	NA	CASRPDRANTEAFF	TGTGCCAGCAGGCCTGACAGGGCCAACACTGAAGCTTTCTTT
NA	TRBJ1-2	TRBV7-9	few	CASSFSTGANGYTF	TGTGCCAGCAGCTTTTCAACCGGGGCAAATGGCTACACCTTC
NA	TRBJ2-2	TRBV7-9	few	CATLPPVVDSHTGELFF	TGTGCCACCCTCCCTCCGGTCGTGGACAGTCACACCGGGGAGCTGTTTTTT
NA	TRBJ2-1	TRBV7-3	few	CASSSSGNEQFF	TGTGCCAGCAGCTCCTCGGGGAATGAGCAGTTCTTC
NA	TRBJ1-3	TRBV2	once	CASSALKGNTIYF	TGTGCCAGCAGTGCCCTTAAAGGAAACACCATATATTTT
NA	TRBJ2-2	TRBV9	NA	CASSERSYTGELFF	TGTGCCAGCAGCGAGCGGTCCTACACCGGGGAGCTGTTTTTT
NA	TRBJ2-1	TRBV25-1	NA	CASSGSRYGEQFF	TGTGCCAGCAGTGGTTCTCGGTACGGTGAGCAGTTCTTC
TRBD2	TRBJ2-5	TRBV5-1	NA	CASSRLAGGQETQYF	TGCGCCAGCAGCAGACTAGCGGGGGGGCAAGAGACCCAGTACTTC
TRBD2	TRBJ2-5	TRBV30	NA	CAWTSGGAGETQYF	TGTGCCTGGACTAGCGGGGGGGCCGGAGAGACCCAGTACTTC
TRBD1	TRBJ2-2	TRBV7-7	NA	CASSPGTEGTGELFF	TGTGCCAGCAGCCCCGGGACAGAAGGGACCGGGGAGCTGTTTTTT
NA	TRBJ1-1	TRBV27	NA	CASSFAYMNTEAFF	TGTGCCAGCAGTTTCGCGTATATGAACACTGAAGCTTTCTTT
TRBD1	TRBJ1-1	TRBV7-3	NA	CASSPQGQSGEAFF	TGTGCCAGCAGCCCCCAGGGACAGTCAGGTGAAGCTTTCTTT
NA	TRBJ1-2	TRBV4-2	NA	CASSQDPGRNYGYTF	TGTGCCAGCAGCCAAGACCCAGGGAGAAACTATGGCTACACCTTC
NA	TRBJ2-1	TRBV25-1	NA	CASSVRSSYNEQFF	TGTGCCAGCAGTGTACGGAGCTCCTACAATGAGCAGTTCTTC
NA	TRBJ1-2	TRBV11-1	NA	CASSGWKGEWDYGYTF	TGTGCCAGCAGCGGATGGAAAGGCGAGTGGGACTATGGCTACACCTTC
TRBD1	TRBJ2-7	TRBV10-1	NA	CASSEDRAPMAEQYF	TGCGCCAGCAGTGAGGACAGGGCTCCAATGGCCGAGCAGTACTTC